This T cell receptor (beta chain) was documented in a study of T cell responses to AZD1222 COVID-19 vaccine. Study findings and constraints: The donors showed a predominance of white British ancestry and of females, with possible underestimation of clonal diversity.

Germline V CDR1 and CDR2: MGHRA, YSYEKL. V gave up 9 bases and J gave up 3 bases, with 15 bases separating them. The CDR3 contains 14 residues. Both about-4-week and about-12-week second-dose recipients were combined. Assay: immunoSEQ multiplex PCR; the TCRdb copy retains only in-frame clones and omits some. The sample has about 110,000 clones; roughly 90% are singletons. About this clone itself: The antigen is undetermined.

The chain uses TRBV4-1 and TRBJ1-5; possible D gene TRBD1, 5 bases. This specimen consisted of peripheral blood, obtained 28 days after the second AZD1222 dose. The sequence came from an adult who received the AZD1222 COVID-19 vaccine. The CDR3 nucleotides read TGCGCCAGTCGGGCGCAAGGGGACAATCAGCCCCAGCATTTT. It specifies CASRAQGDNQPQHF.